The 10 T cell receptor beta chains given below trace back to one sample, sequenced in a study of T cell responses to AZD1222 COVID-19 vaccine (dated by TCRdb to the early 2020s). The time point label of this sample denotes: baseline before first vaccination. The method was the immunoSEQ multiplex PCR assay. Sourced from immuneACCESS, this table was stored by TCRdb with only in-frame sequences that have V and J called. A share of the clones is absent; for the studies checked, an unresolved V gene accounts for under half, and the remainder has no known explanation. The sample profile shows about 140,000 clones; 90% to 95% of them were found once. The ten largest clones add up to about 3.5% of the sample. The material was peripheral blood, obtained on day 0 of AZD1222 vaccination. All receptors come from an adult in good health.

The rearrangement joins TRBV19 to TRBJ2-2; D remains ambiguous. CDR3 length equals 14 residues. Deletions cut 2 bases from V and 5 bases from J, with 9 bases between. Germline CDR1 reads LNHDA; CDR2 reads SQIVND (reference sequence). This chain's CDR3 is CASSIPPPTGELFF. CDR3 DNA sequence: TGTGCCAGTAGTATACCCCCCCCTACCGGGGAGCTGTTTTTT.

The V call is TRBV7-2, the J call TRBJ2-2, with TRBD1 matching 9 bases. Trimming at V came to 5 bases and at J to 5 bases, leaving 3 bases not matched to a gene. Germline lookup yields CDR1 SGHTA and CDR2 FQGNSA. This CDR3 has 14 amino acids. The CDR3 nucleotides are TGTGCCAGCAGCCAGGGACAGGGTACCGGGGAGCTGTTTTTT. Translation gives CASSQGQGTGELFF.

The chain joins TRBV6-5 to TRBJ2-7; 8 bases are shared with TRBD2. The trim removed 0 bases at V and 4 bases at J, leaving 8 bases unmatched. The germline V gene has CDR1 MNHEY and CDR2 SVGAGI. CDR3 length: 16 residues. The CDR3 DNA is TGTGCCAGCAGTTACTCTTCTAGCGGGCTAGAATACGAGCAGTACTTC. Its translation: CASSYSSSGLEYEQYF.

V usage is TRBV11-3 and J usage is TRBJ2-1; possibly TRBD2 for D (5 bases). The CDR3 spans 17 residues. V lost 0 bases and J lost 0, with 12 bases in between. CDR1 and CDR2 from the germline V gene are SGHNT and YENEEA. The CDR3 nucleotides are TGTGCCAGCAGCTTAGATCGACCGGGGATCTCCTACAATGAGCAGTTCTTC. The encoded protein is CASSLDRPGISYNEQFF.

This clone was seen just once. This sequence joins TRBV4-3 and TRBJ1-6; D call uncertain. This CDR3 is built from 13 residues. Germline assignment: CDR1 LGHNA and CDR2 YSLEER. V shed 0 bases and J shed 7 bases, with 4 bases lying between them. The CDR3 reads CASSQEGNSPLHF. CDR3 sequence (DNA): TGCGCCAGCAGCCAAGAGGGGAATTCACCCCTCCACTTT.

The chain uses TRBV5-1 and TRBJ2-3; D perhaps matches TRBD2 (6 bases). The germline CDR1 and CDR2 sequences are SGHRS and YFSETQ. V was pared by 4 bases and J by 0 bases, with 12 bases between. The CDR3 sequence is 15 residues long. The CDR3 is CASSRDFASTDTQYF. The CDR3 DNA sequence: TGCGCCAGCAGCCGGGACTTCGCTAGCACAGATACGCAGTATTTT.

This chain connects TRBV18 to TRBJ1-1, with a weak D call TRBD1 (5 bases). V lost 3 bases, J lost 3 bases, and 14 bases lay in between. The CDR3 covers 15 residues. CDR1 KGHSH and CDR2 LQKENI come from the germline V gene. The CDR3 coding sequence is TGTGCCAGCTCACCGAGGGGCGGGGTGGACACTGAAGCTTTCTTT. Translating it yields CASSPRGGVDTEAFF.

This chain connects TRBV9 to TRBJ1-1; no clear D gene. The CDR3 is made up of 14 amino acids. The V gene lost 0 bases and the J gene lost 11 bases, with 17 bases spanning the gap. Looked up from germline, CDR1 is SGDLS and CDR2 is YYNGEE. The CDR3 DNA reads TGTGCCAGCAGCGTAGACGGAAACCTCCTCGAGGCTTTCTTT. Translated, it gives CASSVDGNLLEAFF. Based on the CDR3 plus reference TRBV9 and TRBJ1-1, the full variable domain is DSGVTQTPKHLITATGQRVTLRCSPRSGDLSVYWYQQSLDQGLQFLIQYYNGEERAKGNILERFSAQQFPDLHSELNLSSLELGDSALYFCASSVDGNLLEAFFGQGTRLTVV.

V and J are TRBV9 and TRBJ2-7; 7 nucleotides match TRBD1. The CDR3 loop spans 15 amino acids. J gave up 0 bases and V 0 bases, and 3 bases lay outside the gene matches. The germline CDR1 and CDR2 sequences are SGDLS and YYNGEE. CDR3 DNA sequence: TGTGCCAGCAGCGTAGGACAGGGCCCCTCCTACGAGCAGTACTTC. Protein product: CASSVGQGPSYEQYF.

V and J are TRBV6-6 and TRBJ2-7, with 7 positions matching TRBD2. The germline V gene has CDR1 MNHNY and CDR2 SVGAGI (reference sequence). V was clipped by 6 bases and J by 4 bases; unmatched bases: 6. The CDR3 spans 13 residues. The CDR3 DNA reads as TGTGCCAGCAGGGCGGGAGCCTTTTACGAGCAGTACTTC. It is translated as CASRAGAFYEQYF.